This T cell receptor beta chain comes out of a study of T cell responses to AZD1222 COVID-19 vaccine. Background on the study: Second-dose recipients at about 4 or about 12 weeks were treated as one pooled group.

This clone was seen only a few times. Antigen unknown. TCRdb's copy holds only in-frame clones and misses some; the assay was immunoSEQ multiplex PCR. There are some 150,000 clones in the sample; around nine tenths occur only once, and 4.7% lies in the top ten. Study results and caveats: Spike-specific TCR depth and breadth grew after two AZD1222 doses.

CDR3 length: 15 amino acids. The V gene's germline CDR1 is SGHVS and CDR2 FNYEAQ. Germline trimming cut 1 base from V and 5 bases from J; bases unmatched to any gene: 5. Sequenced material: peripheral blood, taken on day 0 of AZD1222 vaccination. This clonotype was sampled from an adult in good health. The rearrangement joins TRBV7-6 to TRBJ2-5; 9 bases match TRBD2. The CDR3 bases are TGTGCCAGCAGCTTAGATGCGGGGGGGCGTGAGACCCAGTACTTC. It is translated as CASSLDAGGRETQYF.